Listed below are T cell receptor beta chains from one sample, sequenced in a study of control samples from healthy donors and cancer patients. Some clones are missing from TCRdb's copy, which holds only in-frame ones; the method was immunoSEQ multiplex PCR. Of around 170,000 clones in the sample, 90% to 95% were seen once. Sequenced material: blood. These receptor sequences come from a woman aged 25 to 45 in good health. Both conserved end residues are part of each CDR3. Fields, in order: J gene, CDR3 length, V gene, D gene, clone size, CDR3 DNA, CDR3 protein. The D gene is left open where the match is weak. Rows give clone size only sometimes, using once, few, many, or a class for an expanded clone.

TRBJ2-1,18,TRBV10-2,-,few,TGCGCCAGCAGTGAGTCGTACCTCAGCTTTCTCAAGGACAATGAGCAGTTCTTC,CASSESYLSFLKDNEQFF
TRBJ2-5,15,TRBV5-1,-,few,TGCGCCAGCAGCTTGGGAGCAGGGATGGAAGAGACCCAGTACTTC,CASSLGAGMEETQYF
TRBJ2-6,17,TRBV11-2,TRBD2,few,TGTGCCAGCAGCCATCTTAGCGGGAGGCCTGGGGCCAACGTCCTGACTTTC,CASSHLSGRPGANVLTF
TRBJ2-1,16,TRBV7-6,TRBD2,-,TGTGCCAGCAGCTTAGATCCTAGCGGGAGGTTGAATGAGCAGTTCTTC,CASSLDPSGRLNEQFF
TRBJ2-2,14,TRBV6-4,TRBD2,-,TGTGCCAGCAGTGATGAGCGGGAGGCCGGGGAGCTGTTTTTT,CASSDEREAGELFF
TRBJ2-1,14,TRBV7-2,TRBD2,-,TGTGCCAGCAGGAGACTAGCGGGTCACAATGAGCAGTTCTTC,CASRRLAGHNEQFF
TRBJ2-3,14,TRBV2,-,-,TGTGCCAGCAGACAGAATGGGGGCACAGATACGCAGTATTTT,CASRQNGGTDTQYF
TRBJ2-4,16,TRBV6-1,-,few,TGTGCCAGCAGTGCTATAGCCAAAGGGGCCAAAAACATTCAGTACTTC,CASSAIAKGAKNIQYF
TRBJ2-1,15,TRBV6-6,TRBD2,-,TGTGCCAGCAGCCTCATAGCGGGAGACTACAATGAGCAGTTCTTC,CASSLIAGDYNEQFF
TRBJ2-1,14,TRBV28,-,-,TGTGCCAGCAGTTTATTTCGGGTCGGAAATGAGCAGTTCTTC,CASSLFRVGNEQFF
TRBJ2-3,15,TRBV5-1,-,-,TGCGCCAGCAGTCCGACGGATGCTAGCACAGATACGCAGTATTTT,CASSPTDASTDTQYF
TRBJ1-2,16,TRBV13,-,-,TGTGCCAGCAGCCTAGAAGGAGACATGGGGGACCTTGGCTACACCTTC,CASSLEGDMGDLGYTF
TRBJ2-2,15,TRBV24-1,-,-,TGTGCCACCAGTGTTGCCGGGACCCACACCGGGGAGCTGTTTTTT,CATSVAGTHTGELFF
TRBJ1-1,13,TRBV6-5,-,-,TGTGCCAGCAGTTACCATAGTCAGGTTGAAGCTTTCTTT,CASSYHSQVEAFF
TRBJ2-5,13,TRBV12-3/TRBV12-4,TRBD2,-,TGTGCCAGCAGTTTGGCTAGCGGAGAGACCCAGTACTTC,CASSLASGETQYF
TRBJ2-1,16,TRBV10-3,TRBD1,once,TGTGCCATCAGTGAACAGACAGGGGGCGCAGTCAATGAGCAGTTCTTC,CAISEQTGGAVNEQFF
TRBJ1-6,12,TRBV7-2,-,-,TGTGCCAGCAGCTTAGAAGAGGTACCCCTCCACTTT,CASSLEEVPLHF
TRBJ1-3,16,TRBV15,-,-,TGTGCCACCAGCACTTACAGGAGTATCTCTGGAAACACCATATATTTT,CATSTYRSISGNTIYF
TRBJ2-1,15,TRBV28,-,-,TGTGCCAGCAGCCCTGCCAGGGGTTCCTACAATGAGCAGTTCTTC,CASSPARGSYNEQFF
TRBJ2-5,15,TRBV7-3,-,-,TGTGCCAGCAGCTTAGGGCGGGGGCCAGAAGAGACCCAGTACTTC,CASSLGRGPEETQYF
TRBJ2-3,11,TRBV6-5,-,-,TGTGCCAGCAGCCACACAGATACGCAGTATTTT,CASSHTDTQYF
TRBJ2-1,15,TRBV6-6,TRBD1,-,TGTGCCAGCAGTCCCGGGACAGGGACTACCAATGAGCAGTTCTTC,CASSPGTGTTNEQFF
TRBJ1-2,13,TRBV6-5,-,once,TGTGCCAGCAGCCCGTCGGGGGTGGGCGGCTACACCTTC,CASSPSGVGGYTF
TRBJ2-3,14,TRBV7-9,-,-,TGTGCCAGCAGCTTATCTCGGTCCGCAGATACGCAGTATTTT,CASSLSRSADTQYF
TRBJ1-1,14,TRBV7-9,TRBD1,-,TGTGCCAGCAGCAAACAACAGGGGGGCACTGAAGCTTTCTTT,CASSKQQGGTEAFF
TRBJ1-6,17,TRBV15,TRBD1,-,TGTGCCACCAGCAGAGTCATTGGGGACAGAGGAAATTCACCCCTCCACTTT,CATSRVIGDRGNSPLHF
TRBJ2-7,13,TRBV7-2,TRBD2,-,TGTGCCAGCGGAAAGCGGGAGCCCTACGAGCAGTACTTC,CASGKREPYEQYF
TRBJ1-6,16,TRBV5-3,-,few,TGTGCCAGAGGGCCGACTCCCGGCTCCTATAATTCACCCCTCCACTTT,CARGPTPGSYNSPLHF
TRBJ1-1,13,TRBV12-3/TRBV12-4,-,-,TGTGCCAGCAGTTTTTTGGGTAGCACTGAAGCTTTCTTT,CASSFLGSTEAFF
TRBJ2-2,12,TRBV7-9,-,-,TGTGCCAGCAGCCCGATTTCGGGGGAGCTGTTTTTT,CASSPISGELFF
TRBJ1-1,15,TRBV15,TRBD1,once,TGTGCCACCAGCAGGGGAGACAGGGTTGGCGCTGAAGCTTTCTTT,CATSRGDRVGAEAFF
TRBJ2-2,19,TRBV28,TRBD2,-,TGTGCCAGCAGTTTCTCGGCTAGCGGGATCGGTATTGGCACCGGGGAGCTGTTTTTT,CASSFSASGIGIGTGELFF
TRBJ2-3,14,TRBV9,-,-,TGTGCCAGCAGCGTGGGATCACAGGTGAATACGCAGTATTTT,CASSVGSQVNTQYF
TRBJ2-3,15,TRBV25-1,-,-,TGTGCCAGCAGTCTGACGGGAGAGAACACAGATACGCAGTATTTT,CASSLTGENTDTQYF
TRBJ1-2,16,TRBV9,-,-,TGTGCCAGCAGCGTAGGGGGGGCAGCGGCTAACTATGGCTACACCTTC,CASSVGGAAANYGYTF
TRBJ2-1,15,TRBV28,TRBD2,-,TGTGCCAGCAGTTTAGGGACTAGCTATTACAATGAGCAGTTCTTC,CASSLGTSYYNEQFF
TRBJ2-1,14,TRBV5-1,-,-,TGCGCCAGCAGCCCCGGGGTTGTCGACAATGAGCAGTTCTTC,CASSPGVVDNEQFF
TRBJ2-3,13,TRBV11-3,-,-,TGTGCCAGCAGCCAACGTGCCACTAATACGCAGTATTTT,CASSQRATNTQYF
TRBJ2-2,16,TRBV5-1,-,-,TGCGCCAGCAGCTTGTCGGCACGAGGGGACACCGGGGAGCTGTTTTTT,CASSLSARGDTGELFF
TRBJ2-7,14,TRBV27,-,-,TGTGCCAGCAGTTCGGCAGGGGCTTTTGGCGAGCAGTACTTC,CASSSAGAFGEQYF
TRBJ2-3,11,TRBV2,-,-,TGTGCCAGACAGCGCACAGATACGCAGTATTTT,CARQRTDTQYF
TRBJ1-4,13,TRBV5-1,-,once,TGCGCCAGCAGCCCCAGGACGGAAGAAAAACTGTTTTTT,CASSPRTEEKLFF
TRBJ1-6,17,TRBV5-5,TRBD1,-,TGTGCCAGCAGCTTGGGGCCCACAGGGGGAGGCAATTCACCCCTCCACTTT,CASSLGPTGGGNSPLHF
TRBJ1-1,16,TRBV14,-,-,TGTGCCAGCAGCCAAGGGGTAGGGTTCCCCTACACTGAAGCTTTCTTT,CASSQGVGFPYTEAFF
TRBJ1-2,16,TRBV4-2,-,-,TGTGCCAGCAGCCAAGATATTACCCAAGTAAACTATGGCTACACCTTC,CASSQDITQVNYGYTF
TRBJ1-6,14,TRBV30,TRBD1,-,TGTGCCTGGAGACAGGGGTCCTATAATTCACCCCTCCACTTT,CAWRQGSYNSPLHF
TRBJ2-7,18,TRBV3-1/TRBV3-2,TRBD2,-,TGTGCCAGCAGCCGCGCTGATTTGAGGACTAGCGTCTCCTACGAGCAGTACTTC,CASSRADLRTSVSYEQYF
TRBJ2-7,15,TRBV3-1/TRBV3-2,TRBD2,-,TGTGCCCGCAGCCTGGGGGGGGGACTAACCTACGAGCAGTACTTC,CARSLGGGLTYEQYF
TRBJ2-7,13,TRBV11-1,-,-,TGTGCCAGCAGCTTAGCGTGGGCCTACGAGCAGTACTTC,CASSLAWAYEQYF
TRBJ1-1,14,TRBV11-1,-,-,TGTGCCAGCCAAAAGAGACACAGGAACACTGAAGCTTTCTTT,CASQKRHRNTEAFF
TRBJ1-5,16,TRBV7-9,-,-,TGTGCCAGCAGCTTAGAGGGGACATGGCAAAATCAGCCCCAGCATTTT,CASSLEGTWQNQPQHF
TRBJ2-3,14,TRBV19,-,-,TGTGCCAGTAGTATAGATGTCAACACAGATACGCAGTATTTT,CASSIDVNTDTQYF
TRBJ1-6,14,TRBV28,TRBD1,-,TGTGCCAGCAGAGCTGACAGGGTTAATTCACCCCTCCACTTT,CASRADRVNSPLHF